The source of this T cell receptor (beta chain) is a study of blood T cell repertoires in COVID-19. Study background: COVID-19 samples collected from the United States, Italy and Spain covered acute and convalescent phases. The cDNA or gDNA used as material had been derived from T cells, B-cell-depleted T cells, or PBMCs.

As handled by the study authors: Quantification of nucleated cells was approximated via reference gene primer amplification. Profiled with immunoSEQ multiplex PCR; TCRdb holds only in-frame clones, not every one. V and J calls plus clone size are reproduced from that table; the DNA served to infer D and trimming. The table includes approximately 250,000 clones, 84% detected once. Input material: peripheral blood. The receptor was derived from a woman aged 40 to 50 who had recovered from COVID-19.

CDR3 coding DNA: TGTGCCAGCAGAATCGCCAACAGGGCTATCCCTTCACCCCTCCACTTT. It specifies CASRIANRAIPSPLHF. The chain uses TRBV6-6 and TRBJ1-6; weak D call: TRBD1 (6 bases). V lost 6 bases and J lost 9, with 21 bases in between. The CDR3 consists of 16 residues. The germline gives CDR1 MNHNY, CDR2 SVGAGI (reference sequence).